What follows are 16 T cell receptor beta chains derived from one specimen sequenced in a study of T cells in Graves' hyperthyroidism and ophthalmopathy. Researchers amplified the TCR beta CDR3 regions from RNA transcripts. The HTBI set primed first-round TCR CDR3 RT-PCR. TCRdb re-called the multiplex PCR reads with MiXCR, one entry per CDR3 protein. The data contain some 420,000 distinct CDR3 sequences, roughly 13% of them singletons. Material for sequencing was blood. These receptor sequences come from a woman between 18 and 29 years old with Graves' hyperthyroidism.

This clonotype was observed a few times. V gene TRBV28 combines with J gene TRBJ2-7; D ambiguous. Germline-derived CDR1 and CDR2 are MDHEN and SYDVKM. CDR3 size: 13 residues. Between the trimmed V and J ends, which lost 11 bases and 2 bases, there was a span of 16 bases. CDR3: CAGASQVPYEQYF. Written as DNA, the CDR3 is TGTGCCGGCGCTTCGCAGGTCCCCTACGAGCAGTACTTC.

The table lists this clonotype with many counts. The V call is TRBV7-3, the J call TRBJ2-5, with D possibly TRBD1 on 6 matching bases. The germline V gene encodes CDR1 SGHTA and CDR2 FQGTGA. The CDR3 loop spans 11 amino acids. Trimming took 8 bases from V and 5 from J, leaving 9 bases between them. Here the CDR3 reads CASLQGETQYF. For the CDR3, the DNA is TGTGCCAGCCTCCAGGGGGAGACCCAGTACTTC.

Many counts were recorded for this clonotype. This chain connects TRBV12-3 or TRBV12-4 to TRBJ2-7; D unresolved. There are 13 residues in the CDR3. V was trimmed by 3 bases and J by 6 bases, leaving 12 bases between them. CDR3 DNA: TGTGCCAGCAGTTTTTCCGATGGCCTCGAGCAGTACTTC. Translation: CASSFSDGLEQYF.

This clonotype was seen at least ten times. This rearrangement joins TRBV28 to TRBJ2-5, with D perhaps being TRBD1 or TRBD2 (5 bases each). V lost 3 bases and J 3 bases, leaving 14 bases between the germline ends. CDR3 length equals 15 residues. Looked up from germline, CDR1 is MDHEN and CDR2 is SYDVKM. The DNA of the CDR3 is TGTGCCAGCAGTTTGTGGGACCGGTTAGAAGAGACCCAGTACTTC. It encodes CASSLWDRLEETQYF. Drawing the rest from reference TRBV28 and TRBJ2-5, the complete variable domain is DVKVTQSSRYLVKRTGEKVFLECVQDMDHENMFWYRQDPGLGLRLIYFSYDVKMKEKGDIPEGYSVSREKKERFSLILESASTNQTSMYLCASSLWDRLEETQYFGPGTRLLVL.

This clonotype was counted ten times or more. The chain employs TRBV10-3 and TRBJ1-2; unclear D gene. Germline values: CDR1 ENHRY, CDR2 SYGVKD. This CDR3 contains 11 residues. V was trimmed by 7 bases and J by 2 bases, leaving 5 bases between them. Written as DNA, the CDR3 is TGTGCCATCAACTTAAACTATGGCTACACCTTC. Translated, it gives CAINLNYGYTF.

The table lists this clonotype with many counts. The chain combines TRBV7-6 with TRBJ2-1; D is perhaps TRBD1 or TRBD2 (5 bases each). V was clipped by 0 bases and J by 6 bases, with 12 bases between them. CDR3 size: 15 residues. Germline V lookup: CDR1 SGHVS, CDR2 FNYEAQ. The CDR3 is CASSLALGGPNEQFF. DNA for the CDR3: TGTGCCAGCAGCTTAGCGCTTGGGGGTCCCAATGAGCAGTTCTTC.

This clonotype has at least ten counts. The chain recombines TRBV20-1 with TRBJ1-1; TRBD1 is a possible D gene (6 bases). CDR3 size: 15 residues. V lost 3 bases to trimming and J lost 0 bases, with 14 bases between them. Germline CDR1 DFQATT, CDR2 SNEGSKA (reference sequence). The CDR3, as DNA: TGCAGTGCTAGCGGTCAGGGGACCTTGAACACTGAAGCTTTCTTT. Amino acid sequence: CSASGQGTLNTEAFF.

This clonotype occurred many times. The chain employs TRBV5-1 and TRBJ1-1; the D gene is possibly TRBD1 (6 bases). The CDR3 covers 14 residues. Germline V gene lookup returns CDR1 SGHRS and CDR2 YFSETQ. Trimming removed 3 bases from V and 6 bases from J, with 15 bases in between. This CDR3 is CASSSTNRASEAFF. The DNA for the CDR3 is TGCGCCAGCAGCTCGACGAACAGGGCCTCTGAAGCTTTCTTT.

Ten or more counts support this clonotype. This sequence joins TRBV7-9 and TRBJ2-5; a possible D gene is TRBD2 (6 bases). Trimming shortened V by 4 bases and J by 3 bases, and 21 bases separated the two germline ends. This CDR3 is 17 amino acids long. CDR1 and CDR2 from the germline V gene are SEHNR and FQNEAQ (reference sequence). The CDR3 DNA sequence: TGTGCCAGCAGCTCCCGGGTGGGTAGCCGGGGGAAAGAGACCCAGTACTTC. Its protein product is CASSSRVGSRGKETQYF.

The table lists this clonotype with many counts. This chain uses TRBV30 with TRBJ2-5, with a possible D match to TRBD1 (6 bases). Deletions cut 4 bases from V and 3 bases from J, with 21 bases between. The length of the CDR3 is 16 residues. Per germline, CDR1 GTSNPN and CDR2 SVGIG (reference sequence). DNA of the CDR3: TGTGCCTGGAAGATTCAGGGACAACCGAAAAAAGAGACCCAGTACTTC. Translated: CAWKIQGQPKKETQYF.

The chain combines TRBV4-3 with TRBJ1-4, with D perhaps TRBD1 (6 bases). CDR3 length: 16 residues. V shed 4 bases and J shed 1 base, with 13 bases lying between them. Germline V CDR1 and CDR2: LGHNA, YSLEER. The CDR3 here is CASSPTGKITNEKLFF. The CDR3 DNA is TGCGCCAGCAGCCCTACAGGGAAAATAACTAATGAAAAACTGTTTTTT.

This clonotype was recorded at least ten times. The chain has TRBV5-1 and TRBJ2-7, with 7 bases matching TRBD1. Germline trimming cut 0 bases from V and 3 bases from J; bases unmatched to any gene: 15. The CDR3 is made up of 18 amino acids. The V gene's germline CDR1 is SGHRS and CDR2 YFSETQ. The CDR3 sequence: CASSLGPRDSFLLYEQYF. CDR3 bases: TGCGCCAGCAGCTTGGGGCCCCGGGACAGTTTTTTACTCTACGAGCAGTACTTC.

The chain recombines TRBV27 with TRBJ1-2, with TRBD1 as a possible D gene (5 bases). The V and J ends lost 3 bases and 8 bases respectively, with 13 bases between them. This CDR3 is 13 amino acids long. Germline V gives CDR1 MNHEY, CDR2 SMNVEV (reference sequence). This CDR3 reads CASSLDSGVGYTF. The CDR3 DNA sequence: TGTGCCAGCAGTTTGGACTCGGGGGTAGGCTACACCTTC.

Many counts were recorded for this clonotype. CDR3 DNA: TGCAGTGCTAGAGTGGACAGGGTGAGCGAGCAGTACTTC. This sequence encodes CSARVDRVSEQYF. This chain joins TRBV20-1 and TRBJ2-7, with 8 positions matching TRBD1. The germline gives CDR1 DFQATT, CDR2 SNEGSKA (reference sequence). The CDR3 extends over 13 amino acids. Losses at the gene ends were 1 base for V and 6 bases for J; bases not matched to a gene: 5.

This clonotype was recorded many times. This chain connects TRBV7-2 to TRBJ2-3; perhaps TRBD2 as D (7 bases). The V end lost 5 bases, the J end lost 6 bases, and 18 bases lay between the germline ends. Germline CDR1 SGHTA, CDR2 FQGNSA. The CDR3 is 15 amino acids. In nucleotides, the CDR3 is TGTGCCAGCAGCCACTCCGGGGGGCGGCCGGATACGCAGTATTTT. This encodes CASSHSGGRPDTQYF.

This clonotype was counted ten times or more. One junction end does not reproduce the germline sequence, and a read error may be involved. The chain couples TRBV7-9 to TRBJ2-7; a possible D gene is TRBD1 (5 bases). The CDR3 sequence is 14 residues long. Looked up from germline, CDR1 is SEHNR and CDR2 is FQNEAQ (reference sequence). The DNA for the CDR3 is TGTGCCAGCAGTTTAGTGCAGGGAACATACGAGCAGTACTTC. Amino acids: CASSLVQGTYEQYF.